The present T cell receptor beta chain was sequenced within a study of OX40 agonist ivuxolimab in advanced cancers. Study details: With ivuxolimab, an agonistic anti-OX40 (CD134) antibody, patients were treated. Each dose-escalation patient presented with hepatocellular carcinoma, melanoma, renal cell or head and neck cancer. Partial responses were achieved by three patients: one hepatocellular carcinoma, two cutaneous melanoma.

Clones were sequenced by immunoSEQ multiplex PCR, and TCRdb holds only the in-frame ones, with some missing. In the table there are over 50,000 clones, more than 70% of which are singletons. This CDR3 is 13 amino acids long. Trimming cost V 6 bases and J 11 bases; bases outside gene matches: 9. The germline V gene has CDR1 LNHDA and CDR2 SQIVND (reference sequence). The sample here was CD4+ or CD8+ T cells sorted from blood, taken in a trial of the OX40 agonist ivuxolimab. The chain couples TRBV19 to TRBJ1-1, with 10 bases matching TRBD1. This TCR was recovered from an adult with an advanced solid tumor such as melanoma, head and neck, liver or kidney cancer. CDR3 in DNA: TGTGCCAGTAGCAATCGACAGGGGGCGGTGGCTTTCTTT. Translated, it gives CASSNRQGAVAFF. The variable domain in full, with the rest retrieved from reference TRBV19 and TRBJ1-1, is DGGITQSPKYLFRKEGQNVTLSCEQNLNHDAMYWYRQDPGQGLRLIYYSQIVNDFQKGDIAEGYSVSREKKESFPLTVTSAQKNPTAFYLCASSNRQGAVAFFGQGTRLTVV.